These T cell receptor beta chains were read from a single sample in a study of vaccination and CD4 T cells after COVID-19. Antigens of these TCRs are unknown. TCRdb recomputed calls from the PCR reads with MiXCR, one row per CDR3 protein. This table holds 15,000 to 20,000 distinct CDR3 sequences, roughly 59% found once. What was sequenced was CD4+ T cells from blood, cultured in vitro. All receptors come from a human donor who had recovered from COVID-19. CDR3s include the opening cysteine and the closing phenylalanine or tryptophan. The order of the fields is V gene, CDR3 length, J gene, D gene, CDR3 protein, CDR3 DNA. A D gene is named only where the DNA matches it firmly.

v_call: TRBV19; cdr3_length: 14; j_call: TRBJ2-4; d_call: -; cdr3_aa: CASSISVSENIQYF; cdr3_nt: TGTGCCAGTAGTATCTCAGTCTCCGAAAACATTCAGTACTTC
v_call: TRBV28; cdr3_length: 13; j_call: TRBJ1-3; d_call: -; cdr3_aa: CAITGDSGNTIYF; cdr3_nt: TGTGCCATCACTGGGGACTCTGGAAACACCATATATTTT
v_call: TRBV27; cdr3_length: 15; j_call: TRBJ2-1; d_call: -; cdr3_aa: CASSFFRQWRDEQFF; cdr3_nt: TGTGCCAGCAGTTTTTTTCGGCAGTGGCGTGATGAGCAGTTCTTC
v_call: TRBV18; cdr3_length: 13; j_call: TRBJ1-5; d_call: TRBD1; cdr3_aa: CASSGQYNQPQHF; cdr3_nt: TGTGCCAGCTCGGGACAGTACAATCAGCCCCAGCATTTT
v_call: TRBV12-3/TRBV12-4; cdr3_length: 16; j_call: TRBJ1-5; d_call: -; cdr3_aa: CASSYSGRGGNQPQHF; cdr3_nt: TGTGCCAGCAGTTATAGTGGAAGGGGCGGCAATCAGCCCCAGCATTTT
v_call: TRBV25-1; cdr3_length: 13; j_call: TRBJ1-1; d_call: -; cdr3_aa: CASSEGPHTEAFF; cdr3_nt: TGTGCCAGCAGTGAAGGGCCCCACACTGAAGCTTTCTTT
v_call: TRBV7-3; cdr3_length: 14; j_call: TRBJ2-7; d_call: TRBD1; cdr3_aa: CASSAQGAYYEQYF; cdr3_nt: TGTGCCAGCAGCGCGCAGGGGGCCTACTACGAGCAGTACTTC
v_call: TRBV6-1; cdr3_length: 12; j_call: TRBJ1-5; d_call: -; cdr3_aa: CASSEGGGPQHF; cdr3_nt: TGTGCCAGCAGTGAAGGTGGAGGGCCCCAGCATTTT
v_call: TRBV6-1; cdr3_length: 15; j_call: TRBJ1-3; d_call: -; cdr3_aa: CASSVHGGWGNTIYF; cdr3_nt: TGTGCCAGCAGTGTTCATGGGGGCTGGGGAAACACCATATATTTT
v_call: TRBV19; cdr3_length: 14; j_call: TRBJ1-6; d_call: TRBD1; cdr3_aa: CASSTRDRGSPLHF; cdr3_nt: TGTGCCAGTAGTACCCGGGACAGGGGTTCACCCCTCCACTTT
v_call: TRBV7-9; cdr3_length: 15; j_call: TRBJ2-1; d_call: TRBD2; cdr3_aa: CASSLGGRAFDEQFF; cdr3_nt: TGTGCCAGCAGCTTAGGCGGGAGGGCCTTTGATGAGCAGTTCTTC
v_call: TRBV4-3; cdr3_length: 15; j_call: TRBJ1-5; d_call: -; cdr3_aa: CASSQDEQGDQPQHF; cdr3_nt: TGCGCCAGCAGCCAAGATGAGCAGGGAGATCAGCCCCAGCATTTT
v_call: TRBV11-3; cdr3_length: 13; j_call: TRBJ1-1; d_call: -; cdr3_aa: CASSLGGGVEAFF; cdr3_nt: TGTGCCAGCAGCCTTGGGGGAGGCGTTGAAGCTTTCTTT
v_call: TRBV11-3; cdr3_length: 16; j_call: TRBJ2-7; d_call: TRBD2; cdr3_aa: CASSLARGGAWEEQYF; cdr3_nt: TGTGCCAGCAGCTTAGCTCGGGGGGGCGCTTGGGAGGAGCAGTACTTC
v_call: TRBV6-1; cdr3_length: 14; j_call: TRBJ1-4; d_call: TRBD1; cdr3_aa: CASTPTGRSEKLFF; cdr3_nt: TGTGCCAGCACCCCGACAGGGAGGAGTGAAAAACTGTTTTTT
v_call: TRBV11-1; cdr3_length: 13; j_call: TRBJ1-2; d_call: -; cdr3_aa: CASSPRRGAGYTF; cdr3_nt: TGTGCCAGCAGCCCACGAAGGGGGGCCGGCTACACCTTC
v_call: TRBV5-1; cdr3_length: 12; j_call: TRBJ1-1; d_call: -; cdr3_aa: CASSLGDTEAFF; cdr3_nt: TGCGCCAGCAGCTTGGGGGACACTGAAGCTTTCTTT
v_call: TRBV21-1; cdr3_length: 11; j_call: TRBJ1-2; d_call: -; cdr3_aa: CASSVLSGYTF; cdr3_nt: TGTGCCAGCTCCGTGTTAAGTGGCTACACCTTC
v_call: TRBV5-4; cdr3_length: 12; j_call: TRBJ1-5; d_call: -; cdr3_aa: CASSLDSQPQHF; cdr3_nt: TGTGCCAGCAGCTTAGACAGTCAGCCCCAGCATTTT